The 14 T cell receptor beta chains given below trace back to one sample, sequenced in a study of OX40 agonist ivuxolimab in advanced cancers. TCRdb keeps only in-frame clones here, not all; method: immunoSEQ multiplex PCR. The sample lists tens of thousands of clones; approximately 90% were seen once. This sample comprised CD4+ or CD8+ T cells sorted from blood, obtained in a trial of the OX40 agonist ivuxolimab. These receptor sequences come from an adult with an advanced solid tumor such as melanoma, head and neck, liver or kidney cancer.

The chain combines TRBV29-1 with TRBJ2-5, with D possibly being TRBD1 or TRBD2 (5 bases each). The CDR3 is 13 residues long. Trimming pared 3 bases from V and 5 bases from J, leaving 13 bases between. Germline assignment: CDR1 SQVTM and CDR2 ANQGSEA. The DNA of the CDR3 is TGCAGCGTTGAGGGACGACTTTCTGAGACCCAGTACTTC. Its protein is CSVEGRLSETQYF.

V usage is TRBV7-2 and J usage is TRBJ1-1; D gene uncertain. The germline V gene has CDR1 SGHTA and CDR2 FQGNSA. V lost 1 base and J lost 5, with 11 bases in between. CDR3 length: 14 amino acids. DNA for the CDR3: TGTGCCAGCAGCTTAGTGGTGGTTGGGACTGAAGCTTTCTTT. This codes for CASSLVVVGTEAFF.

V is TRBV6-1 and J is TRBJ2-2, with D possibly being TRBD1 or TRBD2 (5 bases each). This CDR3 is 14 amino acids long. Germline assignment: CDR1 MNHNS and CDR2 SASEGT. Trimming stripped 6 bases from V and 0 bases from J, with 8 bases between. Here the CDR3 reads CASRGTTNTGELFF. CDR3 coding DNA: TGTGCCAGCAGAGGGACGACGAACACCGGGGAGCTGTTTTTT.

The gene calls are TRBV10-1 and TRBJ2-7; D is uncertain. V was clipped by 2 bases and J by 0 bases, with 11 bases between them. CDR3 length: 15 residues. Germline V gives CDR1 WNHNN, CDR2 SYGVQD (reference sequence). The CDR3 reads CASSEPCQSSYEQYF. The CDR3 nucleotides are TGCGCCAGCAGTGAGCCCTGTCAGAGCTCCTACGAGCAGTACTTC.

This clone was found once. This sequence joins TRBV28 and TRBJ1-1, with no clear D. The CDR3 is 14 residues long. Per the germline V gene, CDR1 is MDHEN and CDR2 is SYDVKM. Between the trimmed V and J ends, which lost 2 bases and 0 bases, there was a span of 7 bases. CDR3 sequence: CASSLPQMNTEAFF. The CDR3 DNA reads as TGTGCCAGCAGTTTACCGCAGATGAACACTGAAGCTTTCTTT.

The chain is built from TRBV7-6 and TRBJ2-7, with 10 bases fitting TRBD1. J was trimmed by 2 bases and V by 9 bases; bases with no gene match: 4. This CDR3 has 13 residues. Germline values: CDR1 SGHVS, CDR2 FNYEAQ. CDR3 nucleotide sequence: TGTGCCAGTTCCGGGACAGGGGCCTACGAGCAGTACTTC. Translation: CASSGTGAYEQYF.

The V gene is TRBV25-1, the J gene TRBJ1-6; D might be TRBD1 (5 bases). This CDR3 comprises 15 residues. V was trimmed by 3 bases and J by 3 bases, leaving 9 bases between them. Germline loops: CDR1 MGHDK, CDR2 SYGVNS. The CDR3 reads CASSDRDHYNSPLHF. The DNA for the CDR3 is TGTGCCAGCAGTGATCGGGACCACTATAATTCACCCCTCCACTTT.

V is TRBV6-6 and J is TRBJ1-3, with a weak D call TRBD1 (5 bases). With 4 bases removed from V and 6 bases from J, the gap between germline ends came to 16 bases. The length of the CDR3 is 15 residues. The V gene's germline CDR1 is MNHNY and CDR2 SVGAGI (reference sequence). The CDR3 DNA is TGTGCCAGCAGTTTAGGTCAGGGTTTACCAAACACCATATATTTT. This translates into CASSLGQGLPNTIYF.

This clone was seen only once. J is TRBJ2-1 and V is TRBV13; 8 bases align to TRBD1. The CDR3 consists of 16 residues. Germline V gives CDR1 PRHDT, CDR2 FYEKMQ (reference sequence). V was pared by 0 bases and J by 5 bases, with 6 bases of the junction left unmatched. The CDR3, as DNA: TGTGCCAGCAGCTTAGGTGCGGACAGGGTTGACAATGAGCAGTTCTTC. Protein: CASSLGADRVDNEQFF.

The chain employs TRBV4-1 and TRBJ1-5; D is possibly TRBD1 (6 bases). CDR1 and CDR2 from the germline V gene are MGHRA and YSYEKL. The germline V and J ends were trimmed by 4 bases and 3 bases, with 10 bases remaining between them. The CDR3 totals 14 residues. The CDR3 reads CASSLTGSNQPQHF. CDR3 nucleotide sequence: TGCGCCAGCAGCCTTACAGGGTCCAATCAGCCCCAGCATTTT.

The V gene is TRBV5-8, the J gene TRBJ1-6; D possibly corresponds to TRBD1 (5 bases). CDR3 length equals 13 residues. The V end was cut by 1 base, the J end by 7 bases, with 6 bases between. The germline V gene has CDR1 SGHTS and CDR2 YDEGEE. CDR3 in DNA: TGTGCCAGCAGCTTGAGGGGAAATTCACCCCTCCACTTT. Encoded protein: CASSLRGNSPLHF.

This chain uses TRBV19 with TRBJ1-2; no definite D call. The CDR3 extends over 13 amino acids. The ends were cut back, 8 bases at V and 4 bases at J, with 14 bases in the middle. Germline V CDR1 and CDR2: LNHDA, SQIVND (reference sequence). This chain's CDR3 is CASSLEERYGYTF. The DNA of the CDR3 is TGTGCCAGTTCCCTCGAGGAGCGCTATGGCTACACCTTC.

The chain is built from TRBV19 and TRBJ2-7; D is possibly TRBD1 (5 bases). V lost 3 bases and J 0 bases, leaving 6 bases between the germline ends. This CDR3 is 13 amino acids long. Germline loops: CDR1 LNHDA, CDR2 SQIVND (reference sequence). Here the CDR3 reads CASSIQGSYEQYF. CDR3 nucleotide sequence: TGTGCCAGTAGTATCCAGGGCTCCTACGAGCAGTACTTC. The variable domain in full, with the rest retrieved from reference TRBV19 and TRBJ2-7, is DGGITQSPKYLFRKEGQNVTLSCEQNLNHDAMYWYRQDPGQGLRLIYYSQIVNDFQKGDIAEGYSVSREKKESFPLTVTSAQKNPTAFYLCASSIQGSYEQYFGPGTRLTVT.

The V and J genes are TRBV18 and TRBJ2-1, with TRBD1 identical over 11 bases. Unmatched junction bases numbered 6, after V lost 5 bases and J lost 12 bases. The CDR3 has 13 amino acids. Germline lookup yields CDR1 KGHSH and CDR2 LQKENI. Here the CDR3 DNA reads TGTGCCAGCTCAACCATCGGGACAGGGGGGCAGTTCTTC. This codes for CASSTIGTGGQFF.